In this sample, the clone carrying this T cell receptor beta chain turned up a few times. This sample was taken from a study of blood T cell repertoires in COVID-19. Study-level background: PBMCs, B-cell-depleted T cells, or T cells were the source of the cDNA or gDNA that made up the material.

Authors' processing steps: Scientists estimated how many nucleated cells there were by amplifying reference gene primers. Generated by immunoSEQ multiplex PCR, the TCRdb table keeps only in-frame clones and is missing some. Clone size and V and J calls were adopted from that table, with D and trimming inferred from the DNA. The repertoire holds 230,000 or so clones, around 83% seen once, with roughly 8.8% in the top ten. Per germline, CDR1 MNHEY and CDR2 SVGEGT. The CDR3 is made up of 14 amino acids. The ends were cut back, 4 bases at V and 3 bases at J, with 7 bases in the middle. J is TRBJ1-6 and V is TRBV6-2 or TRBV6-3, with D perhaps matching TRBD1 (6 bases). The source of this sequence is a man between 40 and 49 years old with active or convalescent COVID-19. Source material: peripheral blood. The CDR3 DNA reads as TGTGCCAGCAGTTCGGACAGCTATAATTCACCCCTCCACTTT. Its translation is CASSSDSYNSPLHF.